The 31 T cell receptor beta chains in this list originate from one sample, sequenced in a study of blood T cell repertoires in COVID-19. TCRdb's table, derived via immunoSEQ multiplex PCR, lists solely in-frame clones and lacks some. The table includes about 280,000 clones, approximately 83% detected once. The sample was peripheral blood. These TCRs come from a woman aged 25 to 45 who had recovered from COVID-19.

The chain carries TRBV15 and TRBJ1-1; D is perhaps TRBD1 (5 bases). Germline CDR1 and CDR2: LNHNV and YYDKDF (reference sequence). The CDR3 runs to 15 residues. Between the trimmed V and J ends, which lost 0 bases and 5 bases, there was a span of 13 bases. The CDR3 DNA sequence: TGTGCCACCAGCAGAGATCTAGGGGTTCATACTGAAGCTTTCTTT. Its protein is CATSRDLGVHTEAFF.

V and J are TRBV7-3 and TRBJ2-2; weak D call: TRBD2 (6 bases). Germline V gives CDR1 SGHTA, CDR2 FQGTGA. The CDR3 is made up of 15 amino acids. V was cut by 5 bases and J by 0 bases, with 10 bases left in between. CDR3 DNA: TGTGCCAGCAGCCCCGGGAGTCCGAACACCGGGGAGCTGTTTTTT. It codes for CASSPGSPNTGELFF.

The chain combines TRBV7-2 with TRBJ2-3; D perhaps matches TRBD2 (6 bases). Trimming left V 2 bases short and J 3 bases short, with 9 bases between. The CDR3 extends over 14 amino acids. The germline V gene encodes CDR1 SGHTA and CDR2 FQGNSA. CDR3 coding DNA: TGTGCCAGCAGCTTAATCCGGGGGACAGATACGCAGTATTTT. Its protein product is CASSLIRGTDTQYF. Based on the CDR3 plus reference TRBV7-2 and TRBJ2-3, the full variable domain is GAGVSQSPSNKVTEKGKDVELRCDPISGHTALYWYRQSLGQGLEFLIYFQGNSAPDKSGLPSDRFSAERTGGSVSTLTIQRTQQEDSAVYLCASSLIRGTDTQYFGPGTRLTVL.

The chain joins TRBV18 to TRBJ2-1, with 8 bases aligning to TRBD2. The CDR3 contains 15 residues. Germline V gene lookup returns CDR1 KGHSH and CDR2 LQKENI. Trimming cost V 9 bases and J 4 bases; bases outside gene matches: 11. CDR3 coding DNA: TGTGCCAGTAGAGGCGGCAGCGGGGGTTACAATGAGCAGTTCTTC. Its protein product is CASRGGSGGYNEQFF. The complete variable domain, with remaining parts taken from reference TRBV18 and TRBJ2-1, reads NAGVMQNPRHLVRRRGQEARLRCSPMKGHSHVYWYRQLPEEGLKFMVYLQKENIIDESGMPKERFSAEFPKEGPSILRIQQVVRGDSAAYFCASRGGSGGYNEQFFGPGTRLTVL.

This chain uses TRBV4-1 with TRBJ2-1, with a weak D call TRBD2 (5 bases). This CDR3 is built from 16 residues. Germline lookup yields CDR1 MGHRA and CDR2 YSYEKL. Deletions cut 1 base from V and 2 bases from J, with 12 bases between. CDR3 DNA: TGCGCCAGCAGCCAAGGGGAGACTGTTCCCTACAATGAGCAGTTCTTC. Its protein is CASSQGETVPYNEQFF.

CDR3 DNA sequence: TGTGCCAGCAGTGAAGAGGCGGGAGTGAGCACAGATACGCAGTATTTT. This translates into CASSEEAGVSTDTQYF. V is TRBV2 and J is TRBJ2-3; 7 bases map to TRBD2. Germline CDR1 and CDR2: SNHLY and FYNNEI. The CDR3 has 16 amino acids. V gave up 1 base and J gave up 0 bases; unmatched junction bases: 4.

The gene calls are TRBV10-3 and TRBJ1-4; 9 bases align to TRBD1. Germline V lookup: CDR1 ENHRY, CDR2 SYGVKD. The V segment lost 0 bases and the J segment 8 bases; nucleotides outside the gene matches: 10. This CDR3 comprises 17 residues. Written as DNA, the CDR3 is TGTGCCATCAGTGAGTCGGATGGGACAGGGTCTAGAGAAAAACTGTTTTTT. This encodes CAISESDGTGSREKLFF.

This clone occurred once. The V and J genes are TRBV6-5 and TRBJ1-1, with D perhaps TRBD1 (5 bases). Between the trimmed V and J ends, which lost 9 bases and 4 bases, there was a span of 18 bases. CDR1 MNHEY and CDR2 SVGAGI come from the germline V gene. This CDR3 region has 14 residues. The CDR3, as DNA: TGTGCCAGTCCGCGGGGCCTGGGGGGCACTGAAGCTTTCTTT. Translating it yields CASPRGLGGTEAFF.

CDR3 region: CASSLGQGGNYGYTF. Here the CDR3 DNA reads TGTGCCAGCAGTTTGGGACAGGGGGGGAACTATGGCTACACCTTC. V is TRBV2 and J is TRBJ1-2, with TRBD1 identical over 11 bases. V shed 5 bases and J 2 bases; nucleotides not matched to a gene: 4. The germline gives CDR1 SNHLY, CDR2 FYNNEI. CDR3 length: 15 residues.

J is TRBJ2-7 and V is TRBV18; TRBD1 aligns across 8 bases. The germline V gene has CDR1 KGHSH and CDR2 LQKENI. V was pared by 2 bases and J by 7 bases, with 7 bases of the junction left unmatched. The length of the CDR3 is 14 residues. The CDR3: CASSPADRVGEQYF. CDR3 coding DNA: TGTGCCAGCTCACCAGCGGACAGGGTCGGGGAGCAGTACTTC.

CDR3 nucleotides: TGTGCCAGTAGGCGGGGGACAGGGGGTAATCAGCCCCAGCATTTT. This sequence encodes CASRRGTGGNQPQHF. This chain joins TRBV19 and TRBJ1-5, with TRBD1 matching 11 bases. V gave up 6 bases and J gave up 4 bases; unmatched junction bases: 5. This CDR3 is built from 15 residues. Germline V gives CDR1 LNHDA, CDR2 SQIVND (reference sequence). Complete variable domain (other parts from reference TRBV19 and TRBJ1-5): DGGITQSPKYLFRKEGQNVTLSCEQNLNHDAMYWYRQDPGQGLRLIYYSQIVNDFQKGDIAEGYSVSREKKESFPLTVTSAQKNPTAFYLCASRRGTGGNQPQHFGDGTRLSIL.

CDR3 nucleotides: TGTGCCAGCAGCGCGATCCCACAAGAGACCCAGTACTTC. Translation gives CASSAIPQETQYF. The chain employs TRBV5-4 and TRBJ2-5; no clear D gene. Germline CDR1 and CDR2: SGHNT and YYREEE (reference sequence). Trimming took 4 bases from V and 2 from J, leaving 9 bases between them. CDR3 length equals 13 residues.

This CDR3 is CAWSVRRDTEAFF. Written as DNA, the CDR3 is TGTGCCTGGAGTGTACGACGGGATACTGAAGCTTTCTTT. The chain joins TRBV30 to TRBJ1-1; D gene unclear. The CDR3 has 13 residues. The germline CDR1 and CDR2 sequences are GTSNPN and SVGIG (reference sequence). V gave up 0 bases and J gave up 5 bases, with 10 bases separating them. The variable domain in full, with the rest retrieved from reference TRBV30 and TRBJ1-1, is SQTIHQWPATLVQPVGSPLSLECTVEGTSNPNLYWYRQAAGRGLQLLFYSVGIGQISSEVPQNLSASRPQDRQFILSSKKLLLSDSGFYLCAWSVRRDTEAFFGQGTRLTVV.

The gene calls are TRBV7-6 and TRBJ2-7; D remains ambiguous. Germline values: CDR1 SGHVS, CDR2 FNYEAQ. The CDR3 has 13 residues. The V end was cut by 1 base, the J end by 6 bases, with 10 bases between. The CDR3 loop is CASSLVRESEQYF. The CDR3 nucleotides are TGTGCCAGCAGCTTAGTTCGAGAGAGCGAGCAGTACTTC.

V and J are TRBV4-3 and TRBJ2-1, with 9 bases lining up with TRBD2. Germline V CDR1 and CDR2: LGHNA, YSLEER. Trimming removed 3 bases from V and 5 bases from J; junction bases left unmatched: 5. The CDR3 is 15 residues long. DNA of the CDR3: TGCGCCAGCAGCCACCCGACTAGCGGTCACAATGAGCAGTTCTTC. Residues: CASSHPTSGHNEQFF.

The chain joins TRBV28 to TRBJ1-4; TRBD1 aligns across 9 bases. CDR1 and CDR2 from the germline V gene are MDHEN and SYDVKM. V was pared by 8 bases and J by 7 bases, with 17 bases of the junction left unmatched. CDR3 length: 17 residues. The CDR3 region has the DNA TGTGCCAGCTCTAGGGGGACAGGGATTAGACCCGTTGAAAAACTGTTTTTT. This gives the protein CASSRGTGIRPVEKLFF.

V and J are TRBV5-4 and TRBJ2-1; the match to TRBD2 covers 14 bases. J gave up 8 bases and V 6 bases, and 10 bases lay outside the gene matches. CDR1 is SGHNT and CDR2 is YYREEE in the germline V gene (reference sequence). The CDR3 is 16 residues long. As DNA, the CDR3 is TGTGCCAGCATCGACGGGACTAGCGGGAGTATGGATGAGCAGTTCTTC. Its translation: CASIDGTSGSMDEQFF.

V and J are TRBV7-2 and TRBJ1-4; 7 bases map to TRBD1. After removal of 4 bases from V and 8 bases from J, the junction contained 10 bases not matched to a gene. This CDR3 is built from 15 residues. In germline, CDR1 is SGHTA, CDR2 FQGNSA. The CDR3 region is CASSSPGQLKEKLFF. The CDR3, as DNA: TGTGCCAGCAGCTCACCGGGACAGCTAAAAGAAAAACTGTTTTTT.

This rearrangement joins TRBV29-1 to TRBJ2-5, with 10 bases that match TRBD1. Germline CDR1 reads SQVTM; CDR2 reads ANQGSEA. V gave up 5 bases and J gave up 5 bases; unmatched junction bases: 11. CDR3 length: 15 residues. CDR3 loop: CSVSSGTGALETQYF. In DNA form, the CDR3 reads TGCAGCGTTTCTTCCGGGACAGGGGCTTTGGAGACCCAGTACTTC.

The chain combines TRBV7-9 with TRBJ2-2; possibly TRBD1 for D (6 bases). V lost 6 bases, J lost 0 bases, and 14 bases lay in between. Looked up from germline, CDR1 is SEHNR and CDR2 is FQNEAQ (reference sequence). This CDR3 spans 16 amino acids. CDR3 loop: CASSYTGSANTGELFF. The CDR3 nucleotides read TGTGCCAGCAGTTATACAGGGTCCGCGAACACCGGGGAGCTGTTTTTT.

The V and J genes are TRBV11-2 and TRBJ2-7; possibly TRBD1 for D (6 bases). The germline CDR1 and CDR2 sequences are SGHAT and FQNNGV. This CDR3 contains 14 residues. V lost 1 base and J lost 3, with 10 bases in between. The DNA of the CDR3 is TGTGCCAGCAGCTTAGTCAGCAGGGGCTACGAGCAGTACTTC. It yields the protein CASSLVSRGYEQYF. The full variable domain, with the rest looked up from reference TRBV11-2 and TRBJ2-7, is EAGVAQSPRYKIIEKRQSVAFWCNPISGHATLYWYQQILGQGPKLLIQFQNNGVVDDSQLPKDRFSAERLKGVDSTLKIQPAKLEDSAVYLCASSLVSRGYEQYFGPGTRLTVT.

The chain uses TRBV6-5 and TRBJ1-2, with a weak D call TRBD1 (5 bases). Germline-derived CDR1 and CDR2 are MNHEY and SVGAGI. The CDR3 spans 15 residues. V was pared by 0 bases and J by 6 bases, with 14 bases between. CDR3 protein: CASSYSTGLTNGYTF. CDR3 DNA sequence: TGTGCCAGCAGTTACTCAACAGGATTAACAAATGGCTACACCTTC.

This chain connects TRBV19 to TRBJ2-7, with D perhaps TRBD2 (7 bases). Germline lookup yields CDR1 LNHDA and CDR2 SQIVND (reference sequence). V dropped 2 bases and J dropped 2 bases, with 13 bases sitting between them. The CDR3 contains 15 residues. CDR3 sequence (DNA): TGTGCCAGTAGTATACCGGGGGGCCCCCCCTACGAGCAGTACTTC. Translating it yields CASSIPGGPPYEQYF.

J is TRBJ1-2 and V is TRBV28; maybe TRBD1 (6 bases). The CDR3 is 15 residues long. Germline values: CDR1 MDHEN, CDR2 SYDVKM. Trimming removed 2 bases at V and 1 base at J, with 11 bases between. The CDR3 DNA sequence: TGTGCCAGCAGTTTAGCGGCAGGGGTTAACTATGGCTACACCTTC. Encoded protein: CASSLAAGVNYGYTF.

The genes are TRBV4-1 and TRBJ2-5; 10 nucleotides match TRBD1. Trimming at V came to 0 bases and at J to 5 bases, leaving 6 bases not matched to a gene. The germline gives CDR1 MGHRA, CDR2 YSYEKL. The CDR3 sequence is 16 residues long. CDR3 in amino acids: CASSQEGDRGGETQYF. The CDR3 DNA reads as TGCGCCAGCAGCCAAGAGGGGGACAGGGGCGGCGAGACCCAGTACTTC.

This chain links TRBV5-6 with TRBJ1-6; 7 bases fit TRBD1. Trimming cost V 1 base and J 2 bases; bases outside gene matches: 6. The CDR3 extends over 17 amino acids. Germline CDR1 reads SGHDT; CDR2 reads YYEEEE. The chain's CDR3 is CASSLTKGAAYNSPLHF. In DNA form, the CDR3 reads TGTGCCAGCAGCTTGACAAAGGGGGCGGCCTATAATTCACCCCTCCACTTT.

V usage is TRBV19 and J usage is TRBJ2-7; D is uncertain. Germline CDR1 LNHDA, CDR2 SQIVND (reference sequence). Trimming pared 2 bases from V and 4 bases from J, leaving 9 bases between. This CDR3 contains 13 residues. The CDR3 region has the DNA TGTGCCAGTAGTATACAGATTCTGTACGAGCAGTACTTC. It translates to CASSIQILYEQYF.

The rearrangement links TRBV3-1 (or the pseudogene TRBV3-2) to TRBJ1-5; perhaps TRBD1 as D (6 bases). The V and J ends lost 1 base and 0 bases respectively, with 7 bases between them. There are 15 residues in the CDR3. The germline V gene encodes CDR1 LGHDT and CDR2 YNNKEL (reference sequence). The CDR3 region has the DNA TGTGCCAGCAGCCAAGGGACAGCTAGCAATCAGCCCCAGCATTTT. Its translation: CASSQGTASNQPQHF.

The chain has TRBV5-1 and TRBJ2-7; 9 nucleotides match TRBD2. Unmatched junction bases numbered 2, after V lost 4 bases and J lost 0 bases. Germline CDR1 is SGHRS and CDR2 is YFSETQ. The CDR3 runs 14 residues. The chain's CDR3 is CASSLSGGSYEQYF. CDR3 in DNA: TGCGCCAGCAGCCTTAGCGGGGGCTCCTACGAGCAGTACTTC.

This clone appeared a few times. The rearrangement uses TRBV27 and TRBJ2-7; TRBD2 matches at 12 bases. CDR1 is MNHEY, CDR2 SMNVEV, per germline (reference sequence). The CDR3 covers 18 residues. V was clipped by 5 bases and J by 5 bases; unmatched bases: 16. The CDR3 DNA is TGTGCCAGCAGTCCCACCCAGCAAGTTCGGACTAGCGGGAACGAGCAGTACTTC. Residues: CASSPTQQVRTSGNEQYF.

This clone was observed once. The genes are TRBV6-5 and TRBJ2-3, with TRBD2 matching 12 bases. V gave up 6 bases and J gave up 11 bases; unmatched junction bases: 12. The CDR3 consists of 15 residues. CDR1 and CDR2 (germline): MNHEY, SVGAGI. CDR3 coding DNA: TGTGCCAGCAGCCGGACTAGCGGGAAGGGAGCCTGGCAGTATTTT. It encodes CASSRTSGKGAWQYF.